This TCR beta chain appears in the sequencing data of a study of pediatric ulcerative colitis. The blood sample was taken during the colonoscopy visit. Points on this clone: The antigen is unknown.

This CDR3 contains 13 residues. Unmatched junction bases numbered 3, after V lost 5 bases and J lost 2 bases. Looked up from germline, CDR1 is SGHVS and CDR2 is FQNEAQ. Study-wide points: Two patients' blood samples yielded substantially fewer templates. This repertoire reflects total lymphocytes rather than subpopulations like regulatory T cells. Two rectal CDR3 clonotypes occurred in all ulcerative colitis patients.

Sequencing was performed with immunoSEQ multiplex PCR; in TCRdb, only in-frame clones are kept and a portion is missing. The sample includes 64,000 or so clones, over 70% of them seen just once. This chain joins TRBV7-8 and TRBJ2-7; 7 bases agree with TRBD1. This receptor was taken from a boy under 18 with moderate ulcerative colitis. The sequenced material came from blood. The CDR3 region has the DNA TGTGCCAGCAGCCGGGACAGTACCTACGAGCAGTACTTC. This sequence encodes CASSRDSTYEQYF.